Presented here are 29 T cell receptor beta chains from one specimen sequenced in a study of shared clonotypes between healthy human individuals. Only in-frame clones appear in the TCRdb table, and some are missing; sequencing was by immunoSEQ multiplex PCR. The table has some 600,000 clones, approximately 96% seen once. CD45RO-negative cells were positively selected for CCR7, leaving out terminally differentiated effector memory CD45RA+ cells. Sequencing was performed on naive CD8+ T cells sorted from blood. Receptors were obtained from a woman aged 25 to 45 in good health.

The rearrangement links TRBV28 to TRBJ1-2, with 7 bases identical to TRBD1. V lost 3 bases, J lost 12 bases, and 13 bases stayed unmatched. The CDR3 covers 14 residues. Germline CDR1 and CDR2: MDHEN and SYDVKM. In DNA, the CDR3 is TGTGCCAGCAGTTTCGGTCAGGGGGTCCAGTTCAACACCTTC. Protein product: CASSFGQGVQFNTF.

CDR3 in amino acids: CASSEDRSYSNQPQHF. The CDR3 bases are TGTGCCAGCAGTGAAGATAGGTCTTATAGCAATCAGCCCCAGCATTTT. This chain connects TRBV6-1 to TRBJ1-5; unclear D gene. The V end lost 1 base, the J end lost 0 bases, and 10 bases lay between the germline ends. Germline CDR1 MNHNS, CDR2 SASEGT. The CDR3 is 16 residues long.

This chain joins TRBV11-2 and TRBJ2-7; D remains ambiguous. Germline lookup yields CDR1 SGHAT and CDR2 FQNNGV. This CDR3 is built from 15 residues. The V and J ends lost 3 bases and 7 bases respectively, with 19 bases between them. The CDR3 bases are TGTGCCAGCAGCTTCGGCCTAGGGCTTTTCGGGGAGCAGTACTTC. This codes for CASSFGLGLFGEQYF. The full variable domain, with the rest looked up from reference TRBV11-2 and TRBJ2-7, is EAGVAQSPRYKIIEKRQSVAFWCNPISGHATLYWYQQILGQGPKLLIQFQNNGVVDDSQLPKDRFSAERLKGVDSTLKIQPAKLEDSAVYLCASSFGLGLFGEQYFGPGTRLTVT.

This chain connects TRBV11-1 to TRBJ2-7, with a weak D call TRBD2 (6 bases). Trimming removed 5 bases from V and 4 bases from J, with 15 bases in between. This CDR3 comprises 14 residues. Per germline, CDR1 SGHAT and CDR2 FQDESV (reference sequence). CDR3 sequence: CASSPGTYVYEQYF. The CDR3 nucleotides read TGTGCCAGCAGCCCTGGGACTTACGTTTACGAGCAGTACTTC.

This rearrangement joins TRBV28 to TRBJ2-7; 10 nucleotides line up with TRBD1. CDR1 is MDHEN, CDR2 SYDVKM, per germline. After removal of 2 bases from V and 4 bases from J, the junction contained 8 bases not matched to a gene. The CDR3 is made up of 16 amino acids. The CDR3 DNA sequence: TGTGCCAGCAGTTTACTGGGGACAGGGGTCACTTACGAGCAGTACTTC. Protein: CASSLLGTGVTYEQYF.

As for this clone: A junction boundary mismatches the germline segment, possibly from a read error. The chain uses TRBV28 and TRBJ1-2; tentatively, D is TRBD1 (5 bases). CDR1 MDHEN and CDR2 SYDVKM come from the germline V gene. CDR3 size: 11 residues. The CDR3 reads CASSQVRDSDF. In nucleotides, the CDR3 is TGTGCCAGCAGTCAGGTCAGGGATTCGGATTTC.

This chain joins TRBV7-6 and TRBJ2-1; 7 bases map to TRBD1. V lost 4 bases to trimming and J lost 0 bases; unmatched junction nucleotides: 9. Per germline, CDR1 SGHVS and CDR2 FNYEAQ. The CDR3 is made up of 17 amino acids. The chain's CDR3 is CASSSLGQASSYNEQFF. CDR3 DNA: TGTGCCAGCAGCTCGCTTGGACAGGCAAGCTCCTACAATGAGCAGTTCTTC.

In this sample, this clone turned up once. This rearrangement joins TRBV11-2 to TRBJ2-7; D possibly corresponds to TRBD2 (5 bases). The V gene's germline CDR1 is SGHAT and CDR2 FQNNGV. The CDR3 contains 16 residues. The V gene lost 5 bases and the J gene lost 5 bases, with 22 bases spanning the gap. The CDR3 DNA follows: TGTGCCAGCAGCCCCATCTCCGGGAAGCGGTGGGACGAGCAGTACTTC. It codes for CASSPISGKRWDEQYF.

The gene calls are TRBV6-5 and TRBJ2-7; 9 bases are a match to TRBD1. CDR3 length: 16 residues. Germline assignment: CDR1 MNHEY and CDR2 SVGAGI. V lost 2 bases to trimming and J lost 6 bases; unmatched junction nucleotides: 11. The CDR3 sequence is CASSYLGGTGTREQYF. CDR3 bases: TGTGCCAGCAGTTACCTGGGCGGGACAGGGACACGCGAGCAGTACTTC.

DNA for the CDR3: TGTGCCAGCAGTTTAGCTGTCTGGGTGGAGCAGTACTTC. Protein product: CASSLAVWVEQYF. The chain has TRBV28 and TRBJ2-7; D unresolved. Germline-derived CDR1 and CDR2 are MDHEN and SYDVKM. The CDR3 is 13 amino acids. The V and J ends lost 2 bases and 7 bases respectively, with 12 bases between them.

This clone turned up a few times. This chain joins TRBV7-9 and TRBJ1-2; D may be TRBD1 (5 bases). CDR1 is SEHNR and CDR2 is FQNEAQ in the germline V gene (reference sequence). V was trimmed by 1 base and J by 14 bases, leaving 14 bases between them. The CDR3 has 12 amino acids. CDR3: CASSLEGRRITF. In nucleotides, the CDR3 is TGTGCCAGCAGCTTAGAGGGACGGAGGATTACCTTC.

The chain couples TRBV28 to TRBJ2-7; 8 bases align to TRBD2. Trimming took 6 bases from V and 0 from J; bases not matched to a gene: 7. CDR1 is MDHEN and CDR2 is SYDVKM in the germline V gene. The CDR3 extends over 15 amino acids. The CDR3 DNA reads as TGTGCCAGCAGATTACTAGCGGATAACTCCTACGAGCAGTACTTC. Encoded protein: CASRLLADNSYEQYF.

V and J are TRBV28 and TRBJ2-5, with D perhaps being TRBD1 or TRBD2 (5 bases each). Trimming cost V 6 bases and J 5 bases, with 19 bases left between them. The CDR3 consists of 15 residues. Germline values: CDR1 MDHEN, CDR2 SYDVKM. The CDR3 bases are TGTGCCAGCAGCGCGGAAGGGACGTCCAGGGAGACCCAGTACTTC. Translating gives CASSAEGTSRETQYF.

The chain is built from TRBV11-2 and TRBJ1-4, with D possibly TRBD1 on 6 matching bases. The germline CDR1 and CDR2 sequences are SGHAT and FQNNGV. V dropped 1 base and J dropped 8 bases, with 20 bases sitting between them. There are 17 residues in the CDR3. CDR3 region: CASSLGVGHLFGEKLFF. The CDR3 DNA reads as TGTGCCAGCAGCTTAGGGGTGGGACATTTGTTCGGGGAAAAACTGTTTTTT.

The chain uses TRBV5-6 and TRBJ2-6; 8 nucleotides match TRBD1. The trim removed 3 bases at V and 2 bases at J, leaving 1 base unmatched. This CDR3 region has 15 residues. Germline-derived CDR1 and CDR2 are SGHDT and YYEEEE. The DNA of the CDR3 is TGTGCCAGCAGCTCACAGGGGGCTGGGGCCAACGTCCTGACTTTC. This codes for CASSSQGAGANVLTF.

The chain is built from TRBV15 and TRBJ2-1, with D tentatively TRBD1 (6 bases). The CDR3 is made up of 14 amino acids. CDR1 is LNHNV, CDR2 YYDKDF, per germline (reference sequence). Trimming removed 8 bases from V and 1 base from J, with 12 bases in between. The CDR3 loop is CATQGLGSYNEQFF. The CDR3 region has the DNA TGTGCCACCCAGGGGCTGGGATCCTACAATGAGCAGTTCTTC.

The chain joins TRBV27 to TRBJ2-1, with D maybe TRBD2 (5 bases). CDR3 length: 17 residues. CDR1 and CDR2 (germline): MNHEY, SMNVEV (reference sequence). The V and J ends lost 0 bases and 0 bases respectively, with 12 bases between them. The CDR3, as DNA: TGTGCCAGCAGTTTATCACGCGGGCCGAGCTCCTACAATGAGCAGTTCTTC. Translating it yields CASSLSRGPSSYNEQFF.

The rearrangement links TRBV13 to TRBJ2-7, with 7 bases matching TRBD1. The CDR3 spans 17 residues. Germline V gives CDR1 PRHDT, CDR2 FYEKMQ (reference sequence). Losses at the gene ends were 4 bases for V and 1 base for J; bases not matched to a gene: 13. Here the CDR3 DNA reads TGTGCCAGCAGCTCCTGGAGGACAGGTGGATTTTCCTACGAGCAGTACTTC. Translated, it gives CASSSWRTGGFSYEQYF.

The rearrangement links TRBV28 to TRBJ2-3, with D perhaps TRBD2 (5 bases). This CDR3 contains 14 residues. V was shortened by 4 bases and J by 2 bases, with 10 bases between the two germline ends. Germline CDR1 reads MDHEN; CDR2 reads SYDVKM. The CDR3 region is CASSWRGPTDTQYF. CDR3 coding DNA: TGTGCCAGCAGTTGGAGAGGGCCCACAGATACGCAGTATTTT.

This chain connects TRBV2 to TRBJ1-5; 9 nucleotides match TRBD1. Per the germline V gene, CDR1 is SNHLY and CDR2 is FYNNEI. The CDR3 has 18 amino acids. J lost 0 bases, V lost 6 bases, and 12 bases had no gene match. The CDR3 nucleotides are TGTGCCAGCAGACCCGGGACAGGGCTCGTCTATAGCAATCAGCCCCAGCATTTT. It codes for CASRPGTGLVYSNQPQHF.

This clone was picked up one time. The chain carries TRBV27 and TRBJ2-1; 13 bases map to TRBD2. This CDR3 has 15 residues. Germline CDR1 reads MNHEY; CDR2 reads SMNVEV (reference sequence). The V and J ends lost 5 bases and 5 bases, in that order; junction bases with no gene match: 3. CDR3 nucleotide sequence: TGTGCCAGCAGTCCGGGACTAGCGGGGAACAATGAGCAGTTCTTC. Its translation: CASSPGLAGNNEQFF.

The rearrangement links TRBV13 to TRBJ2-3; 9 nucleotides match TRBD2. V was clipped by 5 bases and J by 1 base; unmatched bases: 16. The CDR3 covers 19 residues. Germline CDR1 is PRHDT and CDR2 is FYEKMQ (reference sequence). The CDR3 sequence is CASSPRGSGSQGGTDTQYF. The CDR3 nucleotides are TGTGCCAGCAGCCCCCGGGGTAGCGGGAGTCAAGGGGGCACAGATACGCAGTATTTT.

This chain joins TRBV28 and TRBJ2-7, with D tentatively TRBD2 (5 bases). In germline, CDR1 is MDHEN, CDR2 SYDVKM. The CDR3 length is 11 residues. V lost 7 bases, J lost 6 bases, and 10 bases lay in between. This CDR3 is CASKGVAEQYF. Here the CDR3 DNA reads TGTGCCAGCAAGGGAGTGGCCGAGCAGTACTTC.

The CDR3 DNA reads as TGTGCCAGCAGTGAATCAGGGCTAGTCGGGCAGTTCTTC. This gives the protein CASSESGLVGQFF. This chain uses TRBV25-1 with TRBJ2-1, with D perhaps matching TRBD1 (5 bases). Germline V gene sequence: CDR1 MGHDK, CDR2 SYGVNS. The CDR3 has 13 amino acids. V was shortened by 1 base and J by 12 bases, with 13 bases between the two germline ends.

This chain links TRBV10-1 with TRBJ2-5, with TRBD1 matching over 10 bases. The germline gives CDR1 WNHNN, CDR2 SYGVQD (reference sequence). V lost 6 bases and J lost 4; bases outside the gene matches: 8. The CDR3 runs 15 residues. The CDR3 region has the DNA TGCGCCAGCAGCGAGGGGACAGGGGTTGGAGAGACCCAGTACTTC. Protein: CASSEGTGVGETQYF.

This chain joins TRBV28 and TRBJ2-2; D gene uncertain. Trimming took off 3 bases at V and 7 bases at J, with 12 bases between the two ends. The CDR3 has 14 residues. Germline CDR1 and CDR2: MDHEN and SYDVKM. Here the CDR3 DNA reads TGTGCCAGCAGTTTCCGCATGACGGGCGGGGAGCTGTTTTTT. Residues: CASSFRMTGGELFF.

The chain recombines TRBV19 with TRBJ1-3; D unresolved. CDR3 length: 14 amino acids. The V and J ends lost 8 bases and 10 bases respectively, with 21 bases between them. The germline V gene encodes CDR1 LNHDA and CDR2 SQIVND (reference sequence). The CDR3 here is CASESPLDSGTIYF. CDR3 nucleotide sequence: TGTGCCAGTGAATCCCCACTCGATTCGGGAACCATATATTTT.

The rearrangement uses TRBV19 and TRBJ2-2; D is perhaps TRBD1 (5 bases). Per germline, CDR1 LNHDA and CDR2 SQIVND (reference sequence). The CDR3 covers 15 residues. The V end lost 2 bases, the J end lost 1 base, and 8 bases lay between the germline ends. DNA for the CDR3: TGTGCCAGTAGTATACAGGGTTGGAACACCGGGGAGCTGTTTTTT. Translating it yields CASSIQGWNTGELFF.

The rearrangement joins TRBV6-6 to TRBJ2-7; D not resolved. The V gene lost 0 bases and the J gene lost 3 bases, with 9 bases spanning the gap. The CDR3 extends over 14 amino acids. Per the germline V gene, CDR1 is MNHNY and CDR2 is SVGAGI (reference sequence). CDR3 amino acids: CASSYSVQDYEQYF. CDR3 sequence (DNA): TGTGCCAGCAGTTACTCTGTCCAAGACTACGAGCAGTACTTC.